Sequencing of this TCR beta chain was carried out in a study of cytomegalovirus exposure and HLA in healthy donors. The primer mix had 60 Vbeta and 13 Jbeta primers. Measured with immunoSEQ multiplex PCR; TCRdb has only the in-frame clones, and not every one. Here the sample spans about 110,000 clones, nearly 70% being singletons. From germline, CDR1 is SGHTS and CDR2 YDEGEE. The CDR3 consists of 11 residues. Trimming took 4 bases from V and 4 from J, leaving 5 bases between them. Study-wide results and limits: Judged likely to be a sequencing artifact was a cluster of highly shared sequence variants. No immune exposure information besides CMV serostatus was available. The authors later found most CMV-associated TCR beta chains appeared HLA-restricted.

A note on this clone: The antigen is not known.

The rearrangement uses TRBV5-8 and TRBJ1-2; no clear D. Sequenced sample: PBMCs. This sequence was found in a woman between 65 and 79 years old in good health and CMV-seropositive. Here the CDR3 reads CASSQIYGYTF. CDR3 in DNA: TGTGCCAGCAGCCAAATCTATGGCTACACCTTC.